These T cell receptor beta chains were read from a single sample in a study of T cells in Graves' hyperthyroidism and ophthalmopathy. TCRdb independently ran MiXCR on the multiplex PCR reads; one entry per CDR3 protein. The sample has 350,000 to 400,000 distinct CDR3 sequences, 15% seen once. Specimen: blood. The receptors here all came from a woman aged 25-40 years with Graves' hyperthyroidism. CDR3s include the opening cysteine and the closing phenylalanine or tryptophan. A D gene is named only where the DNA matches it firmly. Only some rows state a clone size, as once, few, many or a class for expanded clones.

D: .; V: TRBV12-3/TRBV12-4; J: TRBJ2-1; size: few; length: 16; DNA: TGTGCCAGCAGACCCAGGACGGGAAACTCCTACAATGAGCAGTTCTTC; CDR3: CASRPRTGNSYNEQFF
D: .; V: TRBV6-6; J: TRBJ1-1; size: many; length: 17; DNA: TGTGCCAGCAGTTACTCGAATATACGGGGATCGAGCACTGAAGCTTTCTTT; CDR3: CASSYSNIRGSSTEAFF
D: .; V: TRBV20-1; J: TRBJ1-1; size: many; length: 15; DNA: TGCAGTGCTAGTACTATGGGACGGACGAACACTGAAGCTTTCTTT; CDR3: CSASTMGRTNTEAFF
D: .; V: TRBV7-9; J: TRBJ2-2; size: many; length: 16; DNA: TGTGCCAGCAGCTTATCGTATGGGGAGAACACCGGGGAGCTGTTTTTT; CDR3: CASSLSYGENTGELFF
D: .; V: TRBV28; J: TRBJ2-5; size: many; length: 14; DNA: TGTGCCAGCAGCCTAGGGGACCGCCAAGAGACCCAGTACTTC; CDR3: CASSLGDRQETQYF
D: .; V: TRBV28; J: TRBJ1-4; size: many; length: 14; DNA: TGTGCCAGCAGGATCGGGGGGGGTAATGAAAAACTGTTTTTT; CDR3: CASRIGGGNEKLFF
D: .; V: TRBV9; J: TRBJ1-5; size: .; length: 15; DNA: TGTGCCAGCAGCGTTACAGGTGCGCTCAATCAGCCCCAGCATTTT; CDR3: CASSVTGALNQPQHF
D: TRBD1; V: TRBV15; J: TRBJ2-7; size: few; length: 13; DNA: TGTGCCACTCGGAGGACAGGGAAGGACGAGCAGTACTTC; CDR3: CATRRTGKDEQYF
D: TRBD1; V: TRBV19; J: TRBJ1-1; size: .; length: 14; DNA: TGTGCCAGTACTCCCGGGGCAGGGACAGGGAAAGCTTTCTTT; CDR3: CASTPGAGTGKAFF
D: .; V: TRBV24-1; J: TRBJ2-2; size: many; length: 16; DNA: TGTGCCACCAGTGATCCCCAGCGGGACAGCACCGGGGAGCTGTTTTTT; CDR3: CATSDPQRDSTGELFF
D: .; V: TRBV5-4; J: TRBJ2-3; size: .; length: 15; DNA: TGTGCCAGCAGCTTGGGCTCCCGGGAAGCAGATACGCAGTATTTT; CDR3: CASSLGSREADTQYF
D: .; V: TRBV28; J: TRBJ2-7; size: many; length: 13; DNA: TGTGCCAGCAGTTTGGCTCACATTTACGAGCAGTACTTC; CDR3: CASSLAHIYEQYF
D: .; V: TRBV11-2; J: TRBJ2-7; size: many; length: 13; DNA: TGTGCCAGCAGCCGGGGGAGGAACTACGAGCAGTACTTC; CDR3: CASSRGRNYEQYF
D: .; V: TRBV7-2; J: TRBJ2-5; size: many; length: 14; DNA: TGTGCCAGCAGCTTAGGTGTTGGGGGCAAGACCCAGTACTTC; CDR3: CASSLGVGGKTQYF
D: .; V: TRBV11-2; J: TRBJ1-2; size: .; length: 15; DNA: TGTGCCAGCAGCTTAGTAGATCCGACAGCTCTAGGCTACACCTTC; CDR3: CASSLVDPTALGYTF
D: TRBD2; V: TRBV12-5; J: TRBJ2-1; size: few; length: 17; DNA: TGTGCTAGTGGTTTGGCCTCTACTAGCGGGAGTTACAATGAGCAGTTCTTC; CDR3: CASGLASTSGSYNEQFF